This entry describes one TCR beta chain. Sequenced by immunoSEQ multiplex PCR; TCRdb stores in-frame clones only, minus some. Seen here are about 1,900,000 clones, about 95% observed once, and the top ten hold around 1%. This CDR3 is built from 12 residues. The germline V gene has CDR1 SGHNT and CDR2 YYREEE (reference sequence). V dropped 4 bases and J dropped 2 bases, with 7 bases sitting between them. These data come from a study of shared clonotypes between healthy human individuals. As defined, naive CD8 cells were CD45RO-negative and positively selected for CCR7, with terminally differentiated effector memory CD45RA+ cells excluded.

Sample: naive CD8+ T cells sorted from blood. This chain uses TRBV5-4 with TRBJ2-7; D remains ambiguous. The sequence derives from a man younger than 35 in good health. CDR3 amino acids: CASSDDTYEQYF. CDR3 sequence (DNA): TGTGCCAGCAGCGATGACACCTACGAGCAGTACTTC.